These 27 T cell receptor beta chains came from one sample sequenced in a study of OX40 agonist ivuxolimab in advanced cancers. The repertoire was sequenced with immunoSEQ multiplex PCR; TCRdb's copy has only in-frame clones and lacks some. The sample contains about 76,000 clones, around 85% of which appear only once. Sequencing was performed on CD4+ or CD8+ T cells sorted from blood, taken in a trial of the OX40 agonist ivuxolimab. Receptor source: an adult with an advanced solid tumor such as melanoma, head and neck, liver or kidney cancer.

This clone showed up just once. The gene calls are TRBV11-1 and TRBJ2-7; no clear D gene. This CDR3 is 12 amino acids long. Trimming shortened V by 3 bases and J by 3 bases, and 6 bases separated the two germline ends. The V gene's germline CDR1 is SGHAT and CDR2 FQDESV (reference sequence). CDR3 coding DNA: TGTGCCAGCAGCTTCTCCAACTACGAGCAGTACTTC. Its protein product is CASSFSNYEQYF.

The chain uses TRBV11-2 and TRBJ2-7, with 9 bases lining up with TRBD2. The V segment lost 2 bases and the J segment 2 bases; nucleotides outside the gene matches: 4. Germline lookup yields CDR1 SGHAT and CDR2 FQNNGV. The CDR3 length is 15 residues. CDR3 region: CASSLFTSGPYEQYF. The CDR3 DNA reads as TGTGCCAGCAGCTTATTTACTAGCGGGCCCTACGAGCAGTACTTC. The full variable domain, completed using reference TRBV11-2 and TRBJ2-7, is EAGVAQSPRYKIIEKRQSVAFWCNPISGHATLYWYQQILGQGPKLLIQFQNNGVVDDSQLPKDRFSAERLKGVDSTLKIQPAKLEDSAVYLCASSLFTSGPYEQYFGPGTRLTVT.

A few counts support this clone. V and J are TRBV18 and TRBJ1-4; D remains ambiguous. There are 14 residues in the CDR3. V lost 3 bases to trimming and J lost 5 bases, with 10 bases between them. Germline assignment: CDR1 KGHSH and CDR2 LQKENI. The CDR3 spells CASSPIQRNEKLFF. CDR3 nucleotide sequence: TGTGCCAGCTCACCGATACAGAGAAATGAAAAACTGTTTTTT.

In this sample, this clone turned up a few times. The chain combines TRBV4-1 with TRBJ2-1; TRBD2 is a possible D gene (6 bases). The V gene's germline CDR1 is MGHRA and CDR2 YSYEKL. The V and J ends lost 1 base and 8 bases respectively, with 18 bases between them. The CDR3 sequence is 16 residues long. The CDR3 reads CASSQGGGALEHEQFF. The CDR3 bases are TGCGCCAGCAGCCAAGGAGGAGGGGCCCTAGAACATGAGCAGTTCTTC.

V gene TRBV10-2 combines with J gene TRBJ1-1, with D perhaps matching TRBD1 (6 bases). V lost 7 bases, J lost 1 base, and 10 bases lay in between. There are 13 residues in the CDR3. Germline CDR1 WSHSY, CDR2 SAAADI. CDR3 nucleotides: TGCGCCAGCAACAGGGATCCGAACACTGAAGCTTTCTTT. Residues: CASNRDPNTEAFF.

V usage is TRBV5-1 and J usage is TRBJ2-1, with 9 bases matching TRBD2. After removal of 0 bases from V and 0 bases from J, the junction contained 4 bases not matched to a gene. The length of the CDR3 is 17 residues. CDR1 is SGHRS, CDR2 YFSETQ, per germline. The CDR3 bases are TGCGCCAGCAGCTTGGACCTTAGCGGGAGCTCCTACAATGAGCAGTTCTTC. Its translation is CASSLDLSGSSYNEQFF.

This chain uses TRBV27 with TRBJ1-5, with D perhaps matching TRBD1 (5 bases). Germline V gene data show CDR1 as MNHEY and CDR2 as SMNVEV (reference sequence). The CDR3 length is 16 residues. Trimming removed 5 bases at V and 7 bases at J, with 21 bases between. The CDR3 is CASSPSWSGEGQPQHF. CDR3 DNA sequence: TGTGCCAGCAGTCCGTCGTGGTCAGGCGAGGGGCAGCCCCAGCATTTT.

The genes are TRBV7-9 and TRBJ1-1; D ambiguous. Looked up from germline, CDR1 is SEHNR and CDR2 is FQNEAQ (reference sequence). V lost 1 base to trimming and J lost 4 bases, with 10 bases between them. CDR3 size: 14 residues. CDR3 sequence (DNA): TGTGCCAGCAGCTTAGAGGGCAGGCGCACTGAAGCTTTCTTT. Protein sequence: CASSLEGRRTEAFF.

The V call is TRBV28, the J call TRBJ1-3, with D possibly matching TRBD1 (5 bases). The V and J ends lost 9 bases and 3 bases respectively, with 18 bases between them. Per the germline V gene, CDR1 is MDHEN and CDR2 is SYDVKM. The CDR3 totals 15 residues. CDR3 amino acids: CASRQPRAYGNTIYF. CDR3 in DNA: TGTGCCAGTAGACAGCCCAGGGCTTATGGAAACACCATATATTTT.

The V gene is TRBV19, the J gene TRBJ2-7, with 7 bases that match TRBD1. The CDR3 length is 14 residues. The germline V gene has CDR1 LNHDA and CDR2 SQIVND (reference sequence). V was clipped by 5 bases and J by 2 bases; unmatched bases: 6. In DNA form, the CDR3 reads TGTGCCAGTAGTTGGGGACAGCGACCCTACGAGCAGTACTTC. Its protein product is CASSWGQRPYEQYF.

V is TRBV28 and J is TRBJ2-5, with D uncertain. V was trimmed by 7 bases and J by 5 bases, leaving 14 bases between them. Looked up from germline, CDR1 is MDHEN and CDR2 is SYDVKM. This CDR3 is built from 13 residues. The CDR3 reads CASTKDVSETQYF. The CDR3, as DNA: TGTGCCAGCACCAAGGACGTATCGGAGACCCAGTACTTC.

This clone was recorded only once. The chain is built from TRBV13 and TRBJ2-4, with D unresolved. Germline V gene lookup returns CDR1 PRHDT and CDR2 FYEKMQ (reference sequence). The germline V and J ends were trimmed by 0 bases and 0 bases, with 12 bases remaining between them. The CDR3 is 17 amino acids. The DNA of the CDR3 is TGTGCCAGCAGCTTAGGCCGAGCAGACGTAGCCAAAAACATTCAGTACTTC. Encoded protein: CASSLGRADVAKNIQYF.

V is TRBV5-1 and J is TRBJ2-5, with D possibly matching TRBD1 (6 bases). CDR1 SGHRS and CDR2 YFSETQ come from the germline V gene. The CDR3 spans 15 residues. Trimming left V 5 bases short and J 3 bases short, with 17 bases between. DNA for the CDR3: TGCGCCAGCAGGAATCGGGGACACAATGAAGAGACCCAGTACTTC. It translates to CASRNRGHNEETQYF.

The chain has TRBV5-1 and TRBJ2-3; D not resolved. Germline values: CDR1 SGHRS, CDR2 YFSETQ. CDR3 size: 11 residues. Between the trimmed V and J ends, which lost 0 bases and 7 bases, there was a span of 3 bases. The CDR3 here is CASSLGNTQYF. For the CDR3, the DNA is TGCGCCAGCAGCTTGGGAAATACGCAGTATTTT.

The chain combines TRBV27 with TRBJ1-5; D possibly corresponds to TRBD1 (5 bases). Germline V gene data show CDR1 as MNHEY and CDR2 as SMNVEV (reference sequence). V dropped 1 base and J dropped 3 bases, with 13 bases sitting between them. This CDR3 has 16 amino acids. CDR3 coding DNA: TGTGCCAGCAGTTTATACGGGACGTTTGCCAATCAGCCCCAGCATTTT. It encodes CASSLYGTFANQPQHF.

The chain combines TRBV7-3 with TRBJ2-2; no reliable D call. This CDR3 comprises 12 residues. The germline V and J ends were trimmed by 5 bases and 3 bases, with 4 bases remaining between them. Germline V gene sequence: CDR1 SGHTA, CDR2 FQGTGA. The CDR3 sequence: CASSTYTGELFF. As DNA, the CDR3 is TGTGCCAGCAGCACGTACACCGGGGAGCTGTTTTTT.

The rearrangement links TRBV9 to TRBJ1-1; D is unresolved. V was pared by 3 bases and J by 1 base, with 10 bases between. The CDR3 totals 14 residues. Germline values: CDR1 SGDLS, CDR2 YYNGEE. The CDR3: CASSEGVRNTEAFF. The CDR3 coding sequence is TGTGCCAGCAGCGAAGGTGTGCGGAACACTGAAGCTTTCTTT.

The rearrangement links TRBV6-1 to TRBJ2-1, with D possibly being TRBD2 (5 bases). The V and J ends lost 4 bases and 5 bases respectively, with 15 bases between them. This CDR3 region has 15 residues. CDR1 is MNHNS, CDR2 SASEGT, per germline. The CDR3, as DNA: TGTGCCAGCAGTGGGGGAGCGGTGGTAAACAATGAGCAGTTCTTC. This gives the protein CASSGGAVVNNEQFF.

The chain uses TRBV11-2 and TRBJ2-2, with D perhaps TRBD1 (5 bases). This CDR3 contains 15 residues. V was clipped by 1 base and J by 1 base, with 7 bases between them. CDR1 and CDR2 from the germline V gene are SGHAT and FQNNGV. CDR3 sequence: CASSLGQGNTGELFF. CDR3 nucleotide sequence: TGTGCCAGCAGCTTAGGGCAGGGGAACACCGGGGAGCTGTTTTTT.

This chain connects TRBV29-1 to TRBJ1-5, with D maybe TRBD1 (6 bases). Trimming cost V 6 bases and J 4 bases, with 10 bases left between them. The CDR3 length is 12 residues. Germline V gives CDR1 SQVTM, CDR2 ANQGSEA. The CDR3 DNA reads TGCAGCGTCGGACAGAGGAATCAGCCCCAGCATTTT. It codes for CSVGQRNQPQHF. Using reference TRBV29-1 and TRBJ1-5 for the parts outside the CDR3, the full variable domain is SAVISQKPSRDICQRGTSLTIQCQVDSQVTMMFWYRQQPGQSLTLIATANQGSEATYESGFVIDKFPISRPNLTFSTLTVSNMSPEDSSIYLCSVGQRNQPQHFGDGTRLSIL.

CDR3 nucleotide sequence: TGCAGCGTTGGCCGGGACTGGAACACCGGGGAGCTGTTTTTT. Its protein product is CSVGRDWNTGELFF. V usage is TRBV29-1 and J usage is TRBJ2-2; tentative D call: TRBD2 (6 bases). Germline V gene data show CDR1 as SQVTM and CDR2 as ANQGSEA. This CDR3 has 14 residues. Trimming stripped 4 bases from V and 1 base from J, with 10 bases between.

The chain employs TRBV14 and TRBJ1-4; 8 bases are shared with TRBD1. Germline assignment: CDR1 SGHDN and CDR2 FVKESK. The junction had 10 bases not matched to a gene; V was cut back by 4 bases and J by 3 bases. The CDR3 has 17 residues. The DNA of the CDR3 is TGTGCCAGCAGCCCCGGTGGGACAGGTCGCCCTAATGAAAAACTGTTTTTT. As protein: CASSPGGTGRPNEKLFF.

In the case of this clone: At one end the junction does not follow the germline gene, possibly because of a read error. This sequence joins TRBV6-5 and TRBJ2-5, with unresolved D. This CDR3 has 15 amino acids. Germline loops: CDR1 MNHEY, CDR2 SVGAGI. This CDR3 reads CASSPTTVFQGTQYF. For the CDR3, the DNA is TGTGCCAGCAGCCCGACCACAGTCTTCCAAGGGACCCAGTACTTC.

The chain is built from TRBV6-1 and TRBJ2-7; 8 bases agree with TRBD2. The CDR3 consists of 13 residues. With 5 bases clipped from V and 6 bases from J, the junction kept 6 bases outside the gene matches. The germline V gene encodes CDR1 MNHNS and CDR2 SASEGT. The CDR3 DNA reads as TGTGCCAGCAGTCCCGGGGGGGCCACCGAGCAGTACTTC. This encodes CASSPGGATEQYF.

A few counts support this clone. The rearrangement links TRBV7-2 to TRBJ1-2; 7 bases are a match to TRBD1. The germline V gene has CDR1 SGHTA and CDR2 FQGNSA. The CDR3 covers 13 residues. Trimming removed 1 base from V and 6 bases from J; junction bases left unmatched: 2. CDR3 sequence: CASSLVGTDGYTF. For the CDR3, the DNA is TGTGCCAGCAGCTTAGTAGGGACAGATGGCTACACCTTC.

V gene TRBV21-1 combines with J gene TRBJ1-5. TRBV21-1 is flagged as a pseudogene. The CDR3 runs to 14 residues. CDR3 DNA: TGTGCCAGCAGCATCCATCGGCGGAATTACCCCCAGCATTTT. Protein product: CASSIHRRNYPQHF.

The chain recombines TRBV2 with TRBJ1-3; D remains unclear. The CDR3 length is 17 residues. With 6 bases removed from V and 0 bases from J, the gap between germline ends came to 18 bases. Germline V gene data show CDR1 as SNHLY and CDR2 as FYNNEI. In nucleotides, the CDR3 is TGTGCCAGCAGAGCCACTCCCGGACGGCTCTCTGGAAACACCATATATTTT. This sequence encodes CASRATPGRLSGNTIYF. Full variable domain (rest looked up from reference TRBV2 and TRBJ1-3): EPEVTQTPSHQVTQMGQEVILRCVPISNHLYFYWYRQILGQKVEFLVSFYNNEISEKSEIFDDQFSVERPDGSNFTLKIRSTKLEDSAMYFCASRATPGRLSGNTIYFGEGSWLTVV.